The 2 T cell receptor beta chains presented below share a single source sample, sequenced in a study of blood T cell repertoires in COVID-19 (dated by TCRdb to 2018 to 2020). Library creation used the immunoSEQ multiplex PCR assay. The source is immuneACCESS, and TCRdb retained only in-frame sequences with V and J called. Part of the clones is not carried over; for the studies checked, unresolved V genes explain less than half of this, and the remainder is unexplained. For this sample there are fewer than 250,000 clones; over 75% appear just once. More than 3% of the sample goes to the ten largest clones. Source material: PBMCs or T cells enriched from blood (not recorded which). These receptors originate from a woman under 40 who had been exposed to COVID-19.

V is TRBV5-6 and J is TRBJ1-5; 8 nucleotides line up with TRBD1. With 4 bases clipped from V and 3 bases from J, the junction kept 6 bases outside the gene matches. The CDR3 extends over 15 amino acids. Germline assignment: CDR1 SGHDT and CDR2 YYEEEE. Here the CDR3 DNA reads TGTGCCAGCAGCCTTACAGGGGGTTTCAATCAGCCCCAGCATTTT. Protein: CASSLTGGFNQPQHF.

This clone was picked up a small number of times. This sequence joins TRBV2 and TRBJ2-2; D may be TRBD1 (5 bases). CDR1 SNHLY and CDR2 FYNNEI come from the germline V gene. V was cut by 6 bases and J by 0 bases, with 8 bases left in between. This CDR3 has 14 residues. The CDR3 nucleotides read TGTGCCAGCAGAAGCAGGGCGAACACCGGGGAGCTGTTTTTT. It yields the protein CASRSRANTGELFF.